The rows below give T cell receptor beta chains drawn from one sample of a study of blood T cell repertoires in COVID-19. This table comes from immunoSEQ multiplex PCR, and its TCRdb copy is limited to in-frame clones, with some not included. The repertoire includes a few hundred thousand clones, 80% to 90% of them detected once, and less than 2.5% sits in the top ten. The sequenced sample consisted of PBMCs or T cells enriched from blood (not recorded which). All receptors derive from a woman aged 45-60 years who had recovered from COVID-19. The CDR3 runs from the conserved cysteine through the conserved F or W. The D gene is left open where the match is weak. Some rows have no size entry. The others give once, few or many, or a class for an expanded clone.

j_call clone_size d_call v_call cdr3_aa cdr3_nt
TRBJ2-7 - TRBD2 TRBV6-6 CASSYPTAGVEYEQYF TGTGCCAGCAGTTACCCAACTGCGGGGGTTGAGTACGAGCAGTACTTC
TRBJ2-7 - TRBD1 TRBV2 CAGRDRDYEQYF TGTGCCGGCCGGGACAGGGACTACGAGCAGTACTTC
TRBJ2-4 - TRBD2 TRBV11-3 CASSFGTSGSTDIQYF TGTGCCAGCAGCTTTGGGACTAGCGGGAGTACGGACATTCAGTACTTC
TRBJ2-1 - TRBD2 TRBV7-2 CASSSGGARNEQFF TGTGCCAGCAGCTCCGGGGGGGCGCGCAATGAGCAGTTCTTC
TRBJ2-1 - - TRBV7-9 CASHKGLEYNEQFF TGTGCCTCCCACAAGGGACTCGAGTACAATGAGCAGTTCTTC
TRBJ1-1 - - TRBV28 CASSLSGEGDTEAFF TGTGCCAGCAGTTTATCGGGGGAGGGCGACACTGAAGCTTTCTTT
TRBJ1-1 - - TRBV6-5 CASSLGHAAEAFF TGTGCCAGCAGTCTCGGACACGCAGCTGAAGCTTTCTTT
TRBJ1-5 - - TRBV6-5 CASGQQVNQPQHF TGTGCCAGCGGGCAACAGGTTAATCAGCCCCAGCATTTT
TRBJ1-1 - - TRBV11-1 CASSLGQIMNTEAFF TGTGCCAGCAGCTTAGGACAGATCATGAACACTGAAGCTTTCTTT
TRBJ2-3 - - TRBV18 CASSPYWGPSTDTQYF TGTGCCAGCTCACCATATTGGGGGCCTAGCACAGATACGCAGTATTTT
TRBJ1-1 - - TRBV5-5 CASSPHLRGLTEAFF TGTGCCAGCAGCCCTCACCTAAGGGGACTCACTGAAGCTTTCTTT
TRBJ2-2 - TRBD2 TRBV29-1 CSVSTGLAEGAGELFF TGCAGCGTCTCCACCGGACTAGCGGAAGGGGCCGGGGAGCTGTTTTTT
TRBJ2-3 - - TRBV3-1/TRBV3-2 CASSPRVTDTQYF TGTGCCAGCAGCCCCAGGGTCACAGATACGCAGTATTTT
TRBJ1-1 - - TRBV2 CASSESLVRDTEAFF TGTGCCAGCAGTGAAAGTCTGGTGAGGGACACTGAAGCTTTCTTT
TRBJ2-7 - - TRBV4-1 CASSQDAGEGSYEQYF TGCGCCAGCAGCCAAGACGCAGGGGAGGGATCCTACGAGCAGTACTTC
TRBJ2-1 - - TRBV6-6 CASSYSTASYNEQFF TGTGCCAGCAGTTACTCGACAGCTTCCTACAATGAGCAGTTCTTC
TRBJ1-5 - - TRBV28 CASRPDGSGSNQPQHF TGTGCCAGCAGACCCGATGGGTCAGGAAGCAATCAGCCCCAGCATTTT
TRBJ2-7 - - TRBV3-1/TRBV3-2 CASSQDPGVFYEQYF TGTGCCAGCAGCCAAGATCCGGGGGTTTTTTACGAGCAGTACTTC
TRBJ1-4 - - TRBV11-2 CASRPLGEKLFF TGTGCCAGCAGGCCCCTCGGTGAAAAACTGTTTTTT
TRBJ1-2 - - TRBV6-5 CASSRNSGANYGYTF TGTGCCAGCAGTCGGAACAGCGGAGCTAACTATGGCTACACCTTC
TRBJ2-3 - - TRBV29-1 CSLLTDTQYF TGCAGCCTCCTCACAGATACGCAGTATTTT
TRBJ2-7 few TRBD2 TRBV28 CASSLLGLAASYEQYF TGTGCCAGCAGTTTATTAGGACTAGCGGCATCCTACGAGCAGTACTTC
TRBJ2-1 - - TRBV5-1 CASSLMGQGFGEQFF TGCGCCAGCAGCTTGATGGGGCAGGGGTTTGGTGAGCAGTTCTTC
TRBJ1-1 - - TRBV28 CASSLGGGTEAFF TGTGCCAGCAGTTTAGGGGGGGGCACTGAAGCTTTCTTT
TRBJ1-1 once - TRBV25-1 CASSLSGKRAFF TGTGCCAGCAGTTTGTCAGGGAAGCGAGCTTTCTTT
TRBJ1-1 - TRBD1 TRBV28 CASSHGQGRNTEAFF TGTGCCAGCAGTCACGGACAGGGGCGGAACACTGAAGCTTTCTTT
TRBJ1-5 - - TRBV28 CASSRVAPQHF TGTGCCAGCAGTCGGGTGGCGCCCCAGCATTTT
TRBJ2-1 - - TRBV20-1 CSAPEQFF TGCAGTGCCCCGGAGCAGTTCTTC
TRBJ2-1 - TRBD2 TRBV19 CASTTLGGRGNEQFF TGTGCCAGTACCACCCTCGGCGGGAGAGGAAATGAGCAGTTCTTC
TRBJ2-7 - TRBD2 TRBV6-5 CASSSYSGSYEQYF TGTGCCAGCAGTTCCTATAGCGGGAGCTACGAGCAGTACTTC
TRBJ1-2 - TRBD1 TRBV23-1 CASSHTPRQGLRMGYTF TGCGCCAGCAGTCACACCCCCCGACAGGGCCTTAGGATGGGCTACACCTTC
TRBJ2-5 - - TRBV19 CASSRPGETQYF TGTGCCAGTAGCAGGCCCGGCGAGACCCAGTACTTC
TRBJ1-1 few - TRBV6-5 CASSYSHRNTEAFF TGTGCCAGCAGTTACTCGCACAGGAACACTGAAGCTTTCTTT
TRBJ2-1 - TRBD2 TRBV5-5 CASSLDWASGRVEQFF TGTGCCAGCAGCTTGGATTGGGCTAGCGGGAGGGTTGAGCAGTTCTTC
TRBJ2-1 - TRBD1 TRBV15 CATSSPPRDSRNEQFF TGTGCCACCAGCAGCCCTCCCCGGGACAGCCGCAATGAGCAGTTCTTC
TRBJ1-5 few - TRBV19 CASRSYHRAWGQPQHF TGTGCCAGTAGGTCATATCACAGGGCCTGGGGCCAGCCCCAGCATTTT
TRBJ1-2 - - TRBV12-5 CASGLVRSAVGGYTF TGTGCTAGTGGTTTGGTACGGAGCGCTGTTGGTGGCTACACCTTC
TRBJ1-5 - TRBD1 TRBV12-3/TRBV12-4 CASSGQGQPQHF TGTGCCAGCAGTGGACAGGGACAGCCCCAGCATTTT
TRBJ2-4 - - TRBV4-2 CASSQGQGWNIQYF TGTGCCAGCAGCCAAGGGCAGGGGTGGAACATTCAGTACTTC
TRBJ2-3 - TRBD2 TRBV27 CASRRLAGGRTDTQYF TGTGCCAGCAGACGCCTAGCGGGAGGCCGCACAGATACGCAGTATTTT
TRBJ2-1 - - TRBV9 CASSLGPGGWDEQFF TGTGCCAGCAGCCTCGGCCCGGGGGGCTGGGATGAGCAGTTCTTC
TRBJ1-3 - - TRBV5-5 CASSLSPRPLFSGNTIYF TGTGCCAGCAGCTTGTCTCCTAGACCCCTCTTCTCTGGAAACACCATATATTTT
TRBJ1-2 - - TRBV5-1 CASSFEGRVDGYTF TGCGCCAGCAGCTTCGAGGGAAGGGTTGACGGCTACACCTTC
TRBJ1-2 - - TRBV2 CASSEEQYGYTF TGTGCCAGCAGTGAGGAGCAGTATGGCTACACCTTC
TRBJ2-7 - TRBD1 TRBV27 CASSRTGPIYEQYF TGTGCCAGCAGTCGGACAGGGCCTATCTACGAGCAGTACTTC
TRBJ2-2 - - TRBV27 CASSLSGSTGELFF TGTGCCAGCAGTTTATCTGGCAGCACCGGGGAGCTGTTTTTT
TRBJ2-2 once - TRBV15 CATSRDRSRSFTGELFF TGTGCCACCAGCAGAGATCGGTCTCGTTCGTTCACCGGGGAGCTGTTTTTT
TRBJ2-3 - TRBD2 TRBV7-3 CASSLGLADTQYF TGTGCCAGCAGCTTAGGACTAGCAGATACGCAGTATTTT
TRBJ1-2 - - TRBV19 CASSKGDGGYTF TGTGCCAGTAGTAAGGGGGATGGCGGCTACACCTTC
TRBJ2-4 once TRBD2 TRBV28 CASSLRGSGSDIQYF TGTGCCAGCAGTTTACGGGGTAGCGGGAGTGACATTCAGTACTTC
TRBJ1-5 - - TRBV3-1/TRBV3-2 CASSQTRLGTGQPQHF TGTGCCAGCAGCCAAACGAGGCTGGGTACTGGCCAGCCCCAGCATTTT
TRBJ2-1 - TRBD2 TRBV5-1 CASSLSSGRAGHNEQFF TGCGCCAGCAGCTTGTCCAGCGGGAGGGCCGGCCACAATGAGCAGTTCTTC
TRBJ2-1 - - TRBV21-1 CASSKDGAGSNEQFF TGTGCCAGCAGCAAAGATGGAGCAGGGTCGAATGAGCAGTTCTTC
TRBJ1-2 - TRBD1 TRBV20-1 CSASEDRGTGYTF TGCAGTGCTAGTGAGGACAGGGGGACTGGCTACACCTTC